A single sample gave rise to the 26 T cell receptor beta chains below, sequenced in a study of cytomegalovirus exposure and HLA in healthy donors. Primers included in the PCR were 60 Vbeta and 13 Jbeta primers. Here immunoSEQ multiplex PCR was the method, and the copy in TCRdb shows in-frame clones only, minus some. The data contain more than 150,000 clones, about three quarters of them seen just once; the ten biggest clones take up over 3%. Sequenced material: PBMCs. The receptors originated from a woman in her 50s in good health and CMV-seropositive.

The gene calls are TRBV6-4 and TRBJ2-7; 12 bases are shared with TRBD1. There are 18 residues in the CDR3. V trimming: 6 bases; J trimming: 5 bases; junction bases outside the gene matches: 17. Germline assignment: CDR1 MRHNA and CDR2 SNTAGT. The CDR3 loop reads CASSANWGQGAINDEQYF. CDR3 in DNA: TGTGCCAGCAGCGCGAACTGGGGACAGGGGGCGATCAACGACGAGCAGTACTTC.

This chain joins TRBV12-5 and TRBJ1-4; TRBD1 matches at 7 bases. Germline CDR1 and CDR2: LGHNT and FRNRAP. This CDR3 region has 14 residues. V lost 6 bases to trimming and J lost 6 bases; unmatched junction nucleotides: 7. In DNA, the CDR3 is TGTGCTAGTGGCCGGGACAGTTCGGATGAAAAACTGTTTTTT. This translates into CASGRDSSDEKLFF.

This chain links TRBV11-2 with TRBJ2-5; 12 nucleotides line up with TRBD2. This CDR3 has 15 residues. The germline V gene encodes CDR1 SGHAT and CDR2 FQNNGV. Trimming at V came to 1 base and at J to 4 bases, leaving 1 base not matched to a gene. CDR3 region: CASSLGGLAGETQYF. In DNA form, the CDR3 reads TGTGCCAGCAGCTTAGGGGGACTAGCGGGAGAGACCCAGTACTTC.

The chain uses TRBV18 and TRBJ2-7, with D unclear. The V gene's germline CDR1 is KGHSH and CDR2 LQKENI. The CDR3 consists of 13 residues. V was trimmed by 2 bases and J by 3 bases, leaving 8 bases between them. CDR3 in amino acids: CASSPSPSYEQYF. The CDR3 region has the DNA TGTGCCAGCTCACCATCCCCGAGCTACGAGCAGTACTTC.

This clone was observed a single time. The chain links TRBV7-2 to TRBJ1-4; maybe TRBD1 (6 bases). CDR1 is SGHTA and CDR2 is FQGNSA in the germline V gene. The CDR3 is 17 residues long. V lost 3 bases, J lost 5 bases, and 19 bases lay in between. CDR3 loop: CASSLRQQGRMNEKLFF. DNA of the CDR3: TGTGCCAGCAGCTTGCGACAACAGGGACGGATGAATGAAAAACTGTTTTTT. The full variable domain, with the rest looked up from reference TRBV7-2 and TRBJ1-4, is GAGVSQSPSNKVTEKGKDVELRCDPISGHTALYWYRQSLGQGLEFLIYFQGNSAPDKSGLPSDRFSAERTGGSVSTLTIQRTQQEDSAVYLCASSLRQQGRMNEKLFFGSGTQLSVL.

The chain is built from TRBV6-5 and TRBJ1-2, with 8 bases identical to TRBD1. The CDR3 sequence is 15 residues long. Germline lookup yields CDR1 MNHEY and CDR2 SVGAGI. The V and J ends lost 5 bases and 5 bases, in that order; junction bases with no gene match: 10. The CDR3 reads CASSTGTGGGYGYTF. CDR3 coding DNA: TGTGCCAGCAGTACGGGGACAGGTGGGGGTTATGGCTACACCTTC.

In nucleotides, the CDR3 is TGTGCCAGCAGTCTGGGGAGCGGCCACAATGAGCAGTTCTTC. As protein: CASSLGSGHNEQFF. The V gene is TRBV6-6, the J gene TRBJ2-1; tentative D call: TRBD2 (5 bases). V was cut by 5 bases and J by 5 bases, with 13 bases left in between. CDR1 and CDR2 (germline): MNHNY, SVGAGI (reference sequence). This CDR3 has 14 amino acids.

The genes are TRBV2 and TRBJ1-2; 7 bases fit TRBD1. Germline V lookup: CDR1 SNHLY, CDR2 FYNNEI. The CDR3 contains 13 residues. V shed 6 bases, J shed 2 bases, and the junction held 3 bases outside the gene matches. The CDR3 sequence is CASRDRANYGYTF. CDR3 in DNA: TGTGCCAGCAGAGACAGGGCCAACTATGGCTACACCTTC. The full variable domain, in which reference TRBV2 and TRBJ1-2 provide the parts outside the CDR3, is EPEVTQTPSHQVTQMGQEVILRCVPISNHLYFYWYRQILGQKVEFLVSFYNNEISEKSEIFDDQFSVERPDGSNFTLKIRSTKLEDSAMYFCASRDRANYGYTFGSGTRLTVV.

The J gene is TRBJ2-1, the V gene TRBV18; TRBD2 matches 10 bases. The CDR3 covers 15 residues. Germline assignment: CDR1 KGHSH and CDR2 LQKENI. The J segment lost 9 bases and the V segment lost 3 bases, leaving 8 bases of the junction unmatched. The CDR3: CASSPSGGAGAEQFF. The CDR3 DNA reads TGTGCCAGCTCACCGAGCGGGGGGGCAGGCGCTGAGCAGTTCTTC.

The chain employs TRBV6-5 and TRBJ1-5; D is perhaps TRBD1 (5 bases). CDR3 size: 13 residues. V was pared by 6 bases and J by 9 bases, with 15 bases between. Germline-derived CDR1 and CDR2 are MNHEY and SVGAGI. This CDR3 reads CASRRRAQGPQHF. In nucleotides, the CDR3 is TGTGCCAGCAGGAGGAGGGCGCAGGGGCCCCAGCATTTT.

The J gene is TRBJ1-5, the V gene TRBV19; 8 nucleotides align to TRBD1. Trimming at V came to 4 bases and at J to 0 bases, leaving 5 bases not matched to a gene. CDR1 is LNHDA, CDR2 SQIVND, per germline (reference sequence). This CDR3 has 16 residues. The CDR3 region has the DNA TGTGCCAGTAGTAGCGGACAGGGCTATAGCAATCAGCCCCAGCATTTT. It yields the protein CASSSGQGYSNQPQHF.

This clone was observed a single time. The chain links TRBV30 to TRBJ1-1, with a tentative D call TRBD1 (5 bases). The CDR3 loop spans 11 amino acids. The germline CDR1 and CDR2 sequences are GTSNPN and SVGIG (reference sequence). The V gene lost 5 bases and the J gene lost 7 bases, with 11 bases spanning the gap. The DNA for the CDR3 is TGTGCCTGGTCACCCAGGGTTGAAGCTTTCTTT. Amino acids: CAWSPRVEAFF.

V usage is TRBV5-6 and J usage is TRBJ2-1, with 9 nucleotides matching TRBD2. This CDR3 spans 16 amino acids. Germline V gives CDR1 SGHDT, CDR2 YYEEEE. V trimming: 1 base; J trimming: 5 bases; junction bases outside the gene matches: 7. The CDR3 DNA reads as TGTGCCAGCAGCTTGTGGCCTAGCGGGACCCACAATGAGCAGTTCTTC. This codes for CASSLWPSGTHNEQFF.

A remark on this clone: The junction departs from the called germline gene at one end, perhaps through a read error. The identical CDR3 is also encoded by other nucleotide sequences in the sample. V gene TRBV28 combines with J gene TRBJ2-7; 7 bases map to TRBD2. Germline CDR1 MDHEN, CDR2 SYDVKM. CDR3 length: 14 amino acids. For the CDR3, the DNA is TGTGCCAGCAGTTTACTAGCGGCCGCCTATGAGCAGTACTTC. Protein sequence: CASSLLAAAYEQYF.

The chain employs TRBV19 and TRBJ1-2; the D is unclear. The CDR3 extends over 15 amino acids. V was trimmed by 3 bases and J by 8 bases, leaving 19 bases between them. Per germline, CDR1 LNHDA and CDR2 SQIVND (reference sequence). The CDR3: CASSMTGKGQGGYTF. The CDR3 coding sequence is TGTGCCAGTAGTATGACCGGGAAGGGCCAAGGGGGCTACACCTTC.

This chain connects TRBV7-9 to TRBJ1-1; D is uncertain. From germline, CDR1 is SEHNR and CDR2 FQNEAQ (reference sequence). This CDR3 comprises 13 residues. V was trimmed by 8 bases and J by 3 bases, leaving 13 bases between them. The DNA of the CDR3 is TGTGCCAGCGCTCCGGGGAGTCACACTGAAGCTTTCTTT. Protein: CASAPGSHTEAFF.

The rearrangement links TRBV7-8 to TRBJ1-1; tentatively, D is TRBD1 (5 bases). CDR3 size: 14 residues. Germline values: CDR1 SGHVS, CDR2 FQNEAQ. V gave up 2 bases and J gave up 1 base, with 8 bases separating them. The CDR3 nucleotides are TGTGCCAGCAGCTTACCAGGACAGAACACTGAAGCTTTCTTT. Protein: CASSLPGQNTEAFF.

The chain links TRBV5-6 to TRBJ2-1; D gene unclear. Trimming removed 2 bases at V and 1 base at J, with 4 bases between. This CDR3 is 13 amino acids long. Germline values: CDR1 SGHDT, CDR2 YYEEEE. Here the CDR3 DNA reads TGTGCCAGCAGCTTCCAGTCCTACAATGAGCAGTTCTTC. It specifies CASSFQSYNEQFF.

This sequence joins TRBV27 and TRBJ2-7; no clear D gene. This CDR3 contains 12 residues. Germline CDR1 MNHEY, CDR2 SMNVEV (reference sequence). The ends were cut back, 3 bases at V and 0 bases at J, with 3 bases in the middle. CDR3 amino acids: CASSFNSYEQYF. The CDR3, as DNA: TGTGCCAGCAGTTTCAACTCCTACGAGCAGTACTTC.

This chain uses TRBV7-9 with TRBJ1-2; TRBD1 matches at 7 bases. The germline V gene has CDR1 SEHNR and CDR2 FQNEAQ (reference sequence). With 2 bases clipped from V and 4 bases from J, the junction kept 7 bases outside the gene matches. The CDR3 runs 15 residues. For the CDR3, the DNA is TGTGCCAGCAGCTTAACGGGACAGACTTTCTATGGCTACACCTTC. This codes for CASSLTGQTFYGYTF.

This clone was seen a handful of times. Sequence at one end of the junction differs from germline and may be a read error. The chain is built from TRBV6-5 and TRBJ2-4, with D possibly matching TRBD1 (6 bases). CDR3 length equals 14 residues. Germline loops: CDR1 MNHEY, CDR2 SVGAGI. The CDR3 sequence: CASSNGQLKNSQYF. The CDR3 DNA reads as TGTGCCAGCAGCAACGGACAGCTCAAAAACAGTCAGTACTTC.

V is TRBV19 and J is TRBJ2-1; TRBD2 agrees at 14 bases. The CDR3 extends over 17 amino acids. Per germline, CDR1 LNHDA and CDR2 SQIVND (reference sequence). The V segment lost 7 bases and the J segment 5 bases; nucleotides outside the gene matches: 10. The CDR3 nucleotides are TGTGCCAGTACCCTGACTAGCGGGAGGGCGCGCGACAATGAGCAGTTCTTC. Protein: CASTLTSGRARDNEQFF.

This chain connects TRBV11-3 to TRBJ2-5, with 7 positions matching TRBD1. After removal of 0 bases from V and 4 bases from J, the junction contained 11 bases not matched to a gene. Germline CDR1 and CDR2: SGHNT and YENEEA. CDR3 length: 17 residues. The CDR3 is CASSLEGLQGLGETQYF. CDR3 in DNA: TGTGCCAGCAGCTTAGAGGGGTTACAGGGGCTTGGAGAGACCCAGTACTTC.

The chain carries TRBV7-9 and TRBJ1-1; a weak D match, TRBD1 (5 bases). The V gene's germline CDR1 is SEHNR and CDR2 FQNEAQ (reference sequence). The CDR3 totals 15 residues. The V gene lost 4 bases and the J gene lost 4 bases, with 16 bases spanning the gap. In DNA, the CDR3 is TGTGCCAGCAGCTATCAGGGCCCCGGTGGCACTGAAGCTTTCTTT. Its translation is CASSYQGPGGTEAFF.

The CDR3 DNA follows: TGTGCCAGGGGGGGTTTGGAGGGAGTGACCGGGGAGCTGTTTTTT. Its protein is CARGGLEGVTGELFF. The rearrangement links TRBV19 to TRBJ2-2; possibly TRBD2 for D (6 bases). Germline-derived CDR1 and CDR2 are LNHDA and SQIVND (reference sequence). CDR3 length: 15 amino acids. The V and J ends lost 9 bases and 5 bases respectively, with 19 bases between them.

The DNA for the CDR3 is TGTGCCAGCAGTTTGGACAGGGACTATAATTCACCCCTCCACTTT. It encodes CASSLDRDYNSPLHF. The chain has TRBV6-5 and TRBJ1-6; TRBD1 matches 8 bases. Germline V gene sequence: CDR1 MNHEY, CDR2 SVGAGI. V lost 4 bases to trimming and J lost 3 bases; unmatched junction nucleotides: 2. The CDR3 consists of 15 residues.